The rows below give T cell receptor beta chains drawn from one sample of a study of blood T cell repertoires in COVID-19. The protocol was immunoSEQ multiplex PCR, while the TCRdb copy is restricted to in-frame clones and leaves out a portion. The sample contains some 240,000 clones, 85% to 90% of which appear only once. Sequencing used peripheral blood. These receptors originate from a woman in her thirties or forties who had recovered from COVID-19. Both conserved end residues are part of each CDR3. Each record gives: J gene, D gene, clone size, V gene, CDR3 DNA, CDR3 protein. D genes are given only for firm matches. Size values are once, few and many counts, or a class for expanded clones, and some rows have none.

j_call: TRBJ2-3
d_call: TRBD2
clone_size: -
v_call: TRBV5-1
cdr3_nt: TGCGCCAGCAGCTTTCTAGCGGGTTCTAGCACAGATACGCAGTATTTT
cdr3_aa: CASSFLAGSSTDTQYF

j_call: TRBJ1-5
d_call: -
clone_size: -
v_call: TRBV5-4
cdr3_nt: TGTGCCAGCAGCTTGGACGGGTTTGGGCAGCCCCAGCATTTT
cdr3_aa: CASSLDGFGQPQHF

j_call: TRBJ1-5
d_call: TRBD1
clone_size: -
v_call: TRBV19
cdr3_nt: TGTGCCAGTAGTACCGGACAGGCTAACAATCAGCCCCAGCATTTT
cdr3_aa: CASSTGQANNQPQHF

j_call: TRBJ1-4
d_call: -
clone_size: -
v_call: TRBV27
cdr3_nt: TGTGCCAGCAGTTTAATCAGGGGTGAAAAACTGTTTTTT
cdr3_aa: CASSLIRGEKLFF

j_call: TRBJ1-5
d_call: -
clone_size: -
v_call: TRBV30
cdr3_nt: TGTGCCTGGAGTCCGGGGTTGGGGCAGCCCCAGCATTTT
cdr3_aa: CAWSPGLGQPQHF

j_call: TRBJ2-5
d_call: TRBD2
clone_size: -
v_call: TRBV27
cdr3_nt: TGTGCCAGCAGTTTATCTTCCCCAGCGGGGTTTTTTGAGACCCAGTACTTC
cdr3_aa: CASSLSSPAGFFETQYF

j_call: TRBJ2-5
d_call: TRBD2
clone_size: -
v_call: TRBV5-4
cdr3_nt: TGTGCCAGCAGCTTGGCCGGGAGGGCCTTGGAGACCCAGTACTTC
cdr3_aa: CASSLAGRALETQYF

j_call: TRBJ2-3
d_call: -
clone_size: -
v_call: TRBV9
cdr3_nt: TGTGCCAGCGCCCGCGAGGGACACAACGGAGATACGCAGTATTTT
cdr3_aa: CASAREGHNGDTQYF

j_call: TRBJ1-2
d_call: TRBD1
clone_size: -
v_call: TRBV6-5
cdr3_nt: TGTGCCAGCAGCTTGACAGGGGATCAAGGCTACACCTTC
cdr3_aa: CASSLTGDQGYTF

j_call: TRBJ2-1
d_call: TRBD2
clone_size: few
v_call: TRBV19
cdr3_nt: TGTGCCAGTTCCAGGACTAGGTACAATGAGCAGTTCTTC
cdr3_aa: CASSRTRYNEQFF

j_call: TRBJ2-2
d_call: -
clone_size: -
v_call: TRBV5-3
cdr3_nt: TGTGCCCGAGACGGGATCGTTCACACCGGGGAGCTGTTTTTT
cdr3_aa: CARDGIVHTGELFF

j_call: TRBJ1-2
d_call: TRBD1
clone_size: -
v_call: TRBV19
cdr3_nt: TGTGCCAGTCTCCGCACAGGGGCCCAGGGCTACACCTTC
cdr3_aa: CASLRTGAQGYTF

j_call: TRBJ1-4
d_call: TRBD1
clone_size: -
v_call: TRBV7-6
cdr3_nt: TGTGCCAGCAGCTGGGGACAGGGATTGGGCGAAAAACTGTTTTTT
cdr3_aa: CASSWGQGLGEKLFF

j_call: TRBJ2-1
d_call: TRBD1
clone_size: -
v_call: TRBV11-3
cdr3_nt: TGTGCCAGCAGCTCACCCCGGGACAGGGGAAGGAGCAATGAGCAGTTCTTC
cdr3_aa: CASSSPRDRGRSNEQFF

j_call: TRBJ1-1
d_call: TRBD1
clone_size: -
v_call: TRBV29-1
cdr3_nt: TGCAGCGCCGTACAGGGGGGCACTGAAGCTTTCTTT
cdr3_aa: CSAVQGGTEAFF

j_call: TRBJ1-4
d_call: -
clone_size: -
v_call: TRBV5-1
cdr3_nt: TGCGCCAGCTCGGACAGCCCTCAAGAAAAACTGTTTTTT
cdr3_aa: CASSDSPQEKLFF

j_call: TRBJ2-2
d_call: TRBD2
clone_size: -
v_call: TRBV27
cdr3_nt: TGTGCCAGCAGTTTGGGAGCGGGATATACCGGGGAGCTGTTTTTT
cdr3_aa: CASSLGAGYTGELFF

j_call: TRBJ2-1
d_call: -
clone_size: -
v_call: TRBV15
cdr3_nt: TGTGCCACCAGATCTGGTGCGGGACCCTACAATGAGCAGTTCTTC
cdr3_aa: CATRSGAGPYNEQFF

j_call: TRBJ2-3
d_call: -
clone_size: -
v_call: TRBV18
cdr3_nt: TGTGCCAGCTCGACACGGGGAACGGATACGCAGTATTTT
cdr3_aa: CASSTRGTDTQYF

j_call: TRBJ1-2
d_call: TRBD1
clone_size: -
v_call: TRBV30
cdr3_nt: TGTGCCTGGAGTCTGTTCAGGGACAGGGGGCGAAAAGTGGACTATGGCTACACCTTC
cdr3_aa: CAWSLFRDRGRKVDYGYTF

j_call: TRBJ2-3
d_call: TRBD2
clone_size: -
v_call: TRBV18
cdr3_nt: TGTGCCAGCTCACCTAGACTAGCGGGAGGGTCGGATACGCAGTATTTT
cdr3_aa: CASSPRLAGGSDTQYF

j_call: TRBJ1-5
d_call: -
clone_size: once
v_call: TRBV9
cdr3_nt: TGTGCCAGCAGCGTAGAAGCGGCCGATAATCAGCCCCAGCATTTT
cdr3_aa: CASSVEAADNQPQHF

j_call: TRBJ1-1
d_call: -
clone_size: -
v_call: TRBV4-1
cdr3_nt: TGCGCCAGCAGGGGGACACTCAAGAACACTGAAGCTTTCTTT
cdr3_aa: CASRGTLKNTEAFF